This TCR beta chain was identified during a study of blood T cell repertoires in COVID-19. For the study at large: Acute-phase and convalescent COVID-19 samples originated in the United States, Italy and Spain.

Clones were read by immunoSEQ multiplex PCR, and TCRdb kept only the in-frame ones, dropping some. This table has approximately 220,000 clones, roughly 91% appearing once. With V trimmed by 7 bases and J by 1 base, 6 bases remained unmatched. Germline loops: CDR1 SGDLS, CDR2 YYNGEE. The CDR3 sequence is 17 residues long. Enrollees, 18 to 89 years old, lived in 24 US areas. This receptor was identified in a woman in her 30s with acute COVID-19. The chain combines TRBV9 with TRBJ2-6; 12 bases fit TRBD1. Sequenced: PBMCs or T cells enriched from blood (not recorded which). CDR3 nucleotides: TGTGCCAGCTCCTTGGGACAGGGGGCATCTGGGGCCAACGTCCTGACTTTC. Its translation: CASSLGQGASGANVLTF.